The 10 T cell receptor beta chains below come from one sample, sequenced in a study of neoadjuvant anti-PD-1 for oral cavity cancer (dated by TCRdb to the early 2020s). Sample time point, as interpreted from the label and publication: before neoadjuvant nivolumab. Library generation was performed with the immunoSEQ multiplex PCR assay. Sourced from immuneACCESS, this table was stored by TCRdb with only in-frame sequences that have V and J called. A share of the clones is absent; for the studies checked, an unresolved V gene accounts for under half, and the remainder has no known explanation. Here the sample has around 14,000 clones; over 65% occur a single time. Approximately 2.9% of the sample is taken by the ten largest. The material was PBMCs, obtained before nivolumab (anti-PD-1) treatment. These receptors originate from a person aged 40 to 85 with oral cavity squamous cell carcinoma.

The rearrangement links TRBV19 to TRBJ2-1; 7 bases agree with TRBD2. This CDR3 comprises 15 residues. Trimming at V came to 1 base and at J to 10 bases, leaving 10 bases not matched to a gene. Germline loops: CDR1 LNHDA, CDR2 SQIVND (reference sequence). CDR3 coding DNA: TGTGCCAGTAGTATAGGCGGGAGCCCCGGGGAAGAGCAGTTCTTC. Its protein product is CASSIGGSPGEEQFF.

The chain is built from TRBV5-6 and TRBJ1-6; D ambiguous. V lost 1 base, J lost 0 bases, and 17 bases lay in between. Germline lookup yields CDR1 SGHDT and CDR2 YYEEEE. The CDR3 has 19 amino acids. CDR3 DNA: TGTGCCAGCAGCTTGTTACCTCGGCGGAGGAGCTCCTATAATTCACCCCTCCACTTT. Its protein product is CASSLLPRRRSSYNSPLHF. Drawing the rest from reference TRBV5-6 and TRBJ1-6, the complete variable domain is DAGVTQSPTHLIKTRGQQVTLRCSPKSGHDTVSWYQQALGQGPQFIFQYYEEEERQRGNFPDRFSGHQFPNYSSELNVNALLLGDSALYLCASSLLPRRRSSYNSPLHFGNGTRLTVT.

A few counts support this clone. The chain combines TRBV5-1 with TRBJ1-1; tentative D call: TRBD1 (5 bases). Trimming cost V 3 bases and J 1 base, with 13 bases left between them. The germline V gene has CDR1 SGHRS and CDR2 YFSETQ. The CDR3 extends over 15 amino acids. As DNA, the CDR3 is TGCGCCAGCAGCTATCTTGACGGACAGAACACTGAAGCTTTCTTT. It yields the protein CASSYLDGQNTEAFF.

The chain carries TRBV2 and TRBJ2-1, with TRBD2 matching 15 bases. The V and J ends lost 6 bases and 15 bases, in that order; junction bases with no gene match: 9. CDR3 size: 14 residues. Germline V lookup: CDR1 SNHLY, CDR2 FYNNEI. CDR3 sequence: CASRGGTSGGPGFF. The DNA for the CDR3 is TGTGCCAGCAGGGGAGGGACTAGCGGGGGGCCCGGGTTCTTC.

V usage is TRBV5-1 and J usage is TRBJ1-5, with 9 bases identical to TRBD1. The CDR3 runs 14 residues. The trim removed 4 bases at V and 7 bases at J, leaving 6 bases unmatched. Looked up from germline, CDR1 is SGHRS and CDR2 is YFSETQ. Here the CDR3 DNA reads TGCGCCAGCAGCGACGGGACAGGGCAACAGCCCCAGCATTTT. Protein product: CASSDGTGQQPQHF.

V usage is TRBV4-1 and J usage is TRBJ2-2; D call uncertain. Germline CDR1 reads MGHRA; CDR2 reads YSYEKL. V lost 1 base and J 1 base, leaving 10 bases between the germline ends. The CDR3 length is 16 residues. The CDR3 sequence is CASSQGLLRNTGELFF. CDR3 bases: TGCGCCAGCAGCCAAGGTCTATTACGGAACACCGGGGAGCTGTTTTTT.

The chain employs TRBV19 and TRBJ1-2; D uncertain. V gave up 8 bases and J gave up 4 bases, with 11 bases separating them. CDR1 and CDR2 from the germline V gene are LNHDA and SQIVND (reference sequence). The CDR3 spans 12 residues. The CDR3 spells CASGDGRYGYTF. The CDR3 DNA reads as TGTGCCAGTGGCGACGGCCGCTATGGCTACACCTTC.

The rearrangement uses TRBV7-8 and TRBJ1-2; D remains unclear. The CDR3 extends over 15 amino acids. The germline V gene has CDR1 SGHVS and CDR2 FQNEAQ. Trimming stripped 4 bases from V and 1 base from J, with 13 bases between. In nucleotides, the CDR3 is TGTGCCAGCAGCTCCGCCCGGTTCCTTAACTATGGCTACACCTTC. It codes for CASSSARFLNYGYTF.

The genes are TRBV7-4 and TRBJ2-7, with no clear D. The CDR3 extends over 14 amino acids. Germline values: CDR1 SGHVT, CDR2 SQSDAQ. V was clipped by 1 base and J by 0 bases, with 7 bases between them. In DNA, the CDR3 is TGTGCCAGCAGCTTAGTCGGCTACTCCTACGAGCAGTACTTC. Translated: CASSLVGYSYEQYF.

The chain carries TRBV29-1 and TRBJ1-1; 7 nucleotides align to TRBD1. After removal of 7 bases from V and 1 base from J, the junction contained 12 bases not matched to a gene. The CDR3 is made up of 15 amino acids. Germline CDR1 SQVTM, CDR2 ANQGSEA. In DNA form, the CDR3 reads TGCAGCGCCCCCAGGGGGGGACAGAGGAACACTGAAGCTTTCTTT. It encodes CSAPRGGQRNTEAFF.